The 6 T cell receptor beta chains below were found in one sample sequenced in a study of human T cells and chemical hapten exposure. Documented time point: patch test 1, 2 weeks after DPC sensitization. Treatment defined: therapeutic diphenylcyclopropenone sensitization with weekly scalp DPC. In TCRdb, the RACE reads were re-called with MiXCR into one record per CDR3 protein. The data contain about 83,000 distinct CDR3 sequences, around 7% of them singletons. This specimen consisted of whole blood, obtained in connection with sensitization to the hapten diphenylcyclopropenone (DPC). All receptors come from a woman in her thirties with alopecia areata. Some clones in this sample may be carry-over from other donors' samples.

Many counts were recorded for this clonotype. This sequence joins TRBV5-1 and TRBJ2-3; tentative D call: TRBD2 (5 bases). The length of the CDR3 is 16 residues. Trimming pared 0 bases from V and 0 bases from J, leaving 11 bases between. Per the germline V gene, CDR1 is SGHRS and CDR2 is YFSETQ. The CDR3 DNA reads TGCGCCAGCAGCTTGGACCTAGCTACTAGCACAGATACGCAGTATTTT. It translates to CASSLDLATSTDTQYF.

This clonotype has only a few counts. This chain joins TRBV11-2 and TRBJ2-5; D not resolved. V gave up 0 bases and J gave up 4 bases, with 12 bases separating them. The CDR3 is 15 residues long. From germline, CDR1 is SGHAT and CDR2 FQNNGV. The CDR3 loop is CASSLEAPGRETQYF. Here the CDR3 DNA reads TGTGCCAGCAGCTTAGAAGCGCCAGGAAGAGAGACCCAGTACTTC.

This clonotype appeared many times. The J gene is TRBJ1-2, the V gene TRBV6-1; perhaps TRBD1 as D (5 bases). Trimming left V 4 bases short and J 4 bases short, with 19 bases between. Looked up from germline, CDR1 is MNHNS and CDR2 is SASEGT. CDR3 length equals 16 residues. CDR3 sequence: CASSAGAGGSSYGYTF. As DNA, the CDR3 is TGTGCCAGCAGTGCCGGGGCAGGCGGATCTTCCTATGGCTACACCTTC.

The sample holds many counts of this clonotype. The chain employs TRBV5-1 and TRBJ2-5; possible D gene TRBD2, 6 bases. Between the trimmed V and J ends, which lost 2 bases and 1 base, there was a span of 12 bases. CDR1 is SGHRS and CDR2 is YFSETQ in the germline V gene. The CDR3 consists of 15 residues. The CDR3 DNA reads TGCGCCAGCAGCTTTTATCCGGGAGCCCAAGAGACCCAGTACTTC. This encodes CASSFYPGAQETQYF.

This clonotype was detected ten times or more. This chain uses TRBV6-2 or TRBV6-3 with TRBJ2-3; 10 bases line up with TRBD2. Trimming cost V 0 bases and J 5 bases; bases outside gene matches: 5. Looked up from germline, CDR1 is MNHEY and CDR2 is SVGEGT. This CDR3 is 16 amino acids long. Written as DNA, the CDR3 is TGTGCCAGCAGTTACTCCAGCGGGGGGGCCAAAGATACGCAGTATTTT. Translated, it gives CASSYSSGGAKDTQYF.

This clonotype has at least ten counts. Written as DNA, the CDR3 is TGCGCCAGCAGGGGGGGCGTCACCGGGGAGCTGTTTTTT. Residues: CASRGGVTGELFF. The chain combines TRBV5-1 with TRBJ2-2, with D perhaps being TRBD1 or TRBD2 (6 bases each). Germline V gene data show CDR1 as SGHRS and CDR2 as YFSETQ. This CDR3 contains 13 residues. Trimming cost V 5 bases and J 4 bases, with 9 bases left between them.